A selection of T cell receptor beta chains follows, all from one sample in a study of blood T cell repertoires in COVID-19. Measured with immunoSEQ multiplex PCR; TCRdb has only the in-frame clones, and not every one. The table shows about 260,000 clones, with about 82% occurring only once. Sequencing was performed on PBMCs or T cells enriched from blood (not recorded which). Every receptor here comes from a woman in her 50s who had recovered from COVID-19. The CDR3 runs from the conserved cysteine through the conserved F or W. The D gene is left open where the match is weak. Size tells how often a clone was seen (once, few, many) or the class of an expanded clone, and some rows leave it out.

D gene: TRBD1; clone size: NA; V gene: TRBV10-3; J gene: TRBJ2-3; CDR3 protein: CAISESAGGVGTDTQYF; CDR3 DNA: TGTGCCATCAGTGAGTCCGCAGGGGGCGTAGGCACAGATACGCAGTATTTT
D gene: NA; clone size: NA; V gene: TRBV6-2/TRBV6-3; J gene: TRBJ2-7; CDR3 protein: CASSTTVPLREQYF; CDR3 DNA: TGTGCCAGCAGCACGACAGTTCCACTACGCGAGCAGTACTTC
D gene: TRBD1; clone size: NA; V gene: TRBV9; J gene: TRBJ1-4; CDR3 protein: CASSAGTGPNEKLFF; CDR3 DNA: TGTGCCAGCAGCGCCGGGACAGGGCCTAATGAAAAACTGTTTTTT
D gene: TRBD2; clone size: NA; V gene: TRBV18; J gene: TRBJ2-1; CDR3 protein: CASSPSGTSGTNEQFF; CDR3 DNA: TGTGCCAGCTCACCAAGTGGGACTAGCGGCACCAATGAGCAGTTCTTC
D gene: TRBD1; clone size: NA; V gene: TRBV5-6; J gene: TRBJ1-5; CDR3 protein: CASSSRRQGYNQPQHF; CDR3 DNA: TGTGCCAGCAGCTCTCGGCGACAGGGGTACAATCAGCCCCAGCATTTT
D gene: NA; clone size: NA; V gene: TRBV7-2; J gene: TRBJ2-5; CDR3 protein: CASSLIGAGETQYF; CDR3 DNA: TGTGCCAGCAGCTTAATTGGGGCGGGGGAGACCCAGTACTTC
D gene: NA; clone size: NA; V gene: TRBV30; J gene: TRBJ1-5; CDR3 protein: CAWSRTTTAGQPQHF; CDR3 DNA: TGTGCCTGGAGCCGAACTACTACGGCTGGTCAGCCCCAGCATTTT
D gene: NA; clone size: NA; V gene: TRBV4-1; J gene: TRBJ2-7; CDR3 protein: CASRAGLGLTNEQYF; CDR3 DNA: TGCGCCAGCCGGGCGGGATTGGGACTTACAAACGAGCAGTACTTC
D gene: NA; clone size: once; V gene: TRBV4-3; J gene: TRBJ2-3; CDR3 protein: CASSQRIFGGEVADTQYF; CDR3 DNA: TGCGCCAGCAGCCAACGAATTTTTGGCGGGGAGGTGGCAGATACGCAGTATTTT
D gene: TRBD1; clone size: NA; V gene: TRBV9; J gene: TRBJ1-3; CDR3 protein: CASSPGTVSTIYF; CDR3 DNA: TGTGCCAGCAGCCCCGGGACAGTGAGCACCATATATTTT
D gene: NA; clone size: NA; V gene: TRBV18; J gene: TRBJ1-1; CDR3 protein: CASSPPEGLTEAFF; CDR3 DNA: TGTGCCAGCTCACCACCGGAGGGTCTCACTGAAGCTTTCTTT
D gene: TRBD2; clone size: once; V gene: TRBV28; J gene: TRBJ2-3; CDR3 protein: CASTTWGGTDTQYF; CDR3 DNA: TGTGCCAGCACCACCTGGGGAGGGACAGATACGCAGTATTTT
D gene: NA; clone size: NA; V gene: TRBV7-2; J gene: TRBJ2-5; CDR3 protein: CASSLSASRETQYF; CDR3 DNA: TGTGCCAGCAGCTTATCGGCTAGCCGTGAGACCCAGTACTTC
D gene: NA; clone size: few; V gene: TRBV30; J gene: TRBJ1-3; CDR3 protein: CAWRGEVVIYF; CDR3 DNA: TGTGCCTGGAGAGGCGAGGTCGTAATATATTTT
D gene: NA; clone size: few; V gene: TRBV11-2; J gene: TRBJ1-1; CDR3 protein: CASSLVRVPEAFF; CDR3 DNA: TGTGCCAGCAGCTTAGTCAGGGTCCCTGAAGCTTTCTTT
D gene: NA; clone size: NA; V gene: TRBV7-8; J gene: TRBJ1-6; CDR3 protein: CASSADRRPNSPLHF; CDR3 DNA: TGTGCCAGCAGCGCCGACAGGAGGCCAAATTCACCCCTCCACTTT
D gene: TRBD1; clone size: NA; V gene: TRBV7-9; J gene: TRBJ1-4; CDR3 protein: CASRDSNSRGEKLFF; CDR3 DNA: TGTGCCAGCCGGGACAGCAACTCTCGGGGTGAAAAACTGTTTTTT
D gene: NA; clone size: NA; V gene: TRBV27; J gene: TRBJ1-6; CDR3 protein: CASSSAGPNSPLHF; CDR3 DNA: TGTGCCAGCAGTTCGGCAGGGCCTAATTCACCCCTCCACTTT
D gene: TRBD1; clone size: NA; V gene: TRBV11-2; J gene: TRBJ2-1; CDR3 protein: CASSSNPTGYNEQFF; CDR3 DNA: TGTGCCAGCAGCTCCAACCCGACAGGGTACAATGAGCAGTTCTTC
D gene: TRBD1; clone size: NA; V gene: TRBV19; J gene: TRBJ1-2; CDR3 protein: CASSSRTGQDYGYTF; CDR3 DNA: TGTGCCAGTAGTAGCCGGACGGGACAGGACTATGGCTACACCTTC
D gene: NA; clone size: NA; V gene: TRBV18; J gene: TRBJ1-5; CDR3 protein: CASSLGQSNQPQHF; CDR3 DNA: TGTGCCAGCTCACTTGGACAGTCCAATCAGCCCCAGCATTTT
D gene: NA; clone size: NA; V gene: TRBV5-1; J gene: TRBJ1-2; CDR3 protein: CASSLDTYGYTF; CDR3 DNA: TGCGCCAGCAGCTTGGACACCTATGGCTACACCTTC
D gene: NA; clone size: NA; V gene: TRBV20-1; J gene: TRBJ2-7; CDR3 protein: CSASRESAYEQYF; CDR3 DNA: TGCAGTGCTAGTCGGGAGTCGGCTTACGAGCAGTACTTC
D gene: NA; clone size: NA; V gene: TRBV7-3; J gene: TRBJ2-1; CDR3 protein: CASSALAGATSYNEQFF; CDR3 DNA: TGTGCCAGCAGCGCATTGGCAGGGGCAACCTCCTACAATGAGCAGTTCTTC
D gene: TRBD2; clone size: NA; V gene: TRBV6-6; J gene: TRBJ2-4; CDR3 protein: CASSRGPGTSGRDRFKLAKNIQYF; CDR3 DNA: TGTGCCAGCAGTCGAGGCCCCGGGACTAGCGGGAGGGACAGATTCAAACTAGCCAAAAACATTCAGTACTTC
D gene: TRBD2; clone size: NA; V gene: TRBV6-5; J gene: TRBJ2-7; CDR3 protein: CASSPGLGGYEQYF; CDR3 DNA: TGTGCCAGCAGCCCGGGACTAGGGGGGTACGAGCAGTACTTC
D gene: NA; clone size: few; V gene: TRBV11-2; J gene: TRBJ1-3; CDR3 protein: CASSPRTRKQYF; CDR3 DNA: TGTGCCAGCAGCCCCCGGACTAGGAAACAGTATTTT
D gene: NA; clone size: NA; V gene: TRBV19; J gene: TRBJ2-3; CDR3 protein: CASSEVGGTDTQYF; CDR3 DNA: TGTGCCAGTAGTGAGGTGGGAGGCACAGATACGCAGTATTTT
D gene: NA; clone size: NA; V gene: TRBV15; J gene: TRBJ2-7; CDR3 protein: CATSRDNGQGSPYEQYF; CDR3 DNA: TGTGCCACCAGCAGAGATAACGGGCAGGGGTCTCCCTACGAGCAGTACTTC
D gene: NA; clone size: NA; V gene: TRBV6-1; J gene: TRBJ2-2; CDR3 protein: CASSEGIGLRAGELFF; CDR3 DNA: TGTGCCAGCAGTGAGGGGATTGGACTCCGGGCCGGGGAGCTGTTTTTT
D gene: NA; clone size: once; V gene: TRBV7-8; J gene: TRBJ1-2; CDR3 protein: CASSPSRGNYGYTF; CDR3 DNA: TGTGCCAGCAGCCCCAGCCGGGGGAACTATGGCTACACCTTC
D gene: NA; clone size: NA; V gene: TRBV18; J gene: TRBJ2-5; CDR3 protein: CASSPGAVPETQYF; CDR3 DNA: TGTGCCAGCTCACCGGGGGCAGTTCCCGAGACCCAGTACTTC
D gene: NA; clone size: NA; V gene: TRBV27; J gene: TRBJ2-5; CDR3 protein: CASSLLQETQYF; CDR3 DNA: TGTGCCAGCAGTTTACTCCAAGAGACCCAGTACTTC
D gene: NA; clone size: NA; V gene: TRBV9; J gene: TRBJ1-6; CDR3 protein: CASSGARNSPLHF; CDR3 DNA: TGTGCCAGCAGCGGGGCGAGAAATTCACCCCTCCACTTT
D gene: TRBD1; clone size: NA; V gene: TRBV18; J gene: TRBJ1-2; CDR3 protein: CASSPPGQGDGYTF; CDR3 DNA: TGTGCCAGCTCACCGCCGGGACAGGGAGATGGCTACACCTTC
D gene: TRBD1; clone size: NA; V gene: TRBV19; J gene: TRBJ1-1; CDR3 protein: CASSRDRDPTEAFF; CDR3 DNA: TGTGCCAGTAGCCGGGACAGGGATCCCACTGAAGCTTTCTTT
D gene: NA; clone size: NA; V gene: TRBV24-1; J gene: TRBJ1-6; CDR3 protein: CATSAVGRFPPLHF; CDR3 DNA: TGTGCCACCAGTGCCGTGGGGAGATTTCCACCCCTCCACTTT
D gene: NA; clone size: NA; V gene: TRBV14; J gene: TRBJ2-5; CDR3 protein: CASSQVAAGAEETQYF; CDR3 DNA: TGTGCCAGCAGCCAAGTAGCGGCGGGGGCAGAAGAGACCCAGTACTTC
D gene: NA; clone size: NA; V gene: TRBV30; J gene: TRBJ2-7; CDR3 protein: CAWSVSTEQYF; CDR3 DNA: TGTGCCTGGAGTGTATCGACAGAGCAGTACTTC
D gene: NA; clone size: NA; V gene: TRBV5-4; J gene: TRBJ1-3; CDR3 protein: CASSLVGAGNTIYF; CDR3 DNA: TGTGCCAGCAGCTTGGTAGGGGCTGGAAACACCATATATTTT
D gene: TRBD1; clone size: NA; V gene: TRBV7-2; J gene: TRBJ1-2; CDR3 protein: CASSLVWGQEEFGYTF; CDR3 DNA: TGTGCCAGCAGCTTAGTATGGGGACAGGAAGAATTTGGCTACACCTTC